The sequence of this TCR beta chain was determined in a study of CD8+ T cells in alopecia areata. CDR1 and CDR2 (germline): SNHLY, FYNNEI. This CDR3 is 15 amino acids long. V lost 1 base and J lost 4, with 13 bases in between. This clone is labeled medium-sized (0.01 to 0.1%). Antigen: not known. RNA, once extracted, was reverse transcribed into cDNA for use as the sequencing template. Generated by immunoSEQ multiplex PCR, the TCRdb table keeps only in-frame clones and is missing some. The table lists 60,000 to 90,000 clones, around 67% of them singletons. The treatment: oral pan-JAK inhibitor, 5-10 mg twice daily. Cell sorting was applied to PBMCs, and CD4+ and CD8+ T cells were collected. Study findings and constraints: Among the top 100, expanded CD8+ clones were significantly decreased by tofacitinib, as was scalp clonality.

The sequence was obtained from a human donor with alopecia areata. The specimen was CD8+ T cells sorted from blood, collected at week 24, from a patient treated with tofacitinib. This chain connects TRBV2 to TRBJ1-2, with D unclear. DNA of the CDR3: TGTGCCAGCAGTGAAGGGTCGGGCAGATTCTATGGCTACACCTTC. This codes for CASSEGSGRFYGYTF.